This TCR beta chain was retrieved from a study of Ad26.COV2.S vaccination and SARS-CoV-2 variants (dated by TCRdb to the early 2020s). In terms of the full investigation: TCRbeta repertoire sequencing served as the tool for gauging how specific and how broad the SARS-CoV-2-reactive T cell receptors were following Ad26.COV2.S vaccination. A total of around 32 samples were included in the TCR-sequenced set, comprising roughly 19 Ad26.COV2.S vaccine recipients, 5 placebo recipients and 8 SARS-CoV-2 convalescent individuals.

Taken with the paper, the label for time point translates to: individuals recovered from natural SARS-CoV-2 infection. As for this clone: There is no known antigen for this receptor. No per-base quality is available; no much larger clone lies one base away.

CDR1 and CDR2 are drawn from the germline V gene: SGHRS, YFSETQ. Trimming removed 3 bases from V and 6 bases from J; the gene matches leave 9 bases unexplained. From cysteine to phenylalanine, the CDR3 is 15 amino acids long. CDR3 DNA is the only sequence kept; it has 45 bases, read in frame from the first base. TCRbeta CDR3 regions were sequenced with the immunoSEQ Assay. After extraction, genomic DNA underwent amplification by bias-controlled multiplex PCR, followed by high-throughput sequencing. As for the original processing: Collapsing and filtering of sequences were performed to quantify the absolute abundance of each unique TCRbeta CDR3 region. T cell fraction was estimated by normalizing TCRbeta template counts to usable DNA, with usable DNA measured through amplification of reference genes found in all nucleated cells. Repertoire TCRs were annotated as SARS-CoV-2-specific by exact matching of V gene, CDR3 amino acid sequence and J gene to a known reactive TCR set. MIRA supplied the reference SARS-CoV-2 TCR set, which was filtered for enrichment in COVID-19-positive ImmuneCODE repertoires so that public or cross-reactive TCRs were removed. Using the MIRA antigens, annotated TCRs were further analysed by specific ORF or by position within an ORF. Breadth was defined as annotated unique rearrangements over total unique productive rearrangements; depth was the summed frequency of those rearrangements. Two-sided Wilcoxon rank-sum tests were applied when comparing TCR breadth between groups. This is the immuneACCESS table as TCRdb keeps it, with only in-frame sequences that have V and J called. A part of the clones is gone; compared with another copy, unresolved V genes explain less than half, and the rest is unexplained. Clonal size and the V and J genes are those of that table, whereas D and trimming came from the DNA. The sample table shows about 180,000 clones, and around 88% are seen once. Of the sample, 5% to 6.5% falls within the top ten clones.

Overall results and qualifications from the work: According to the authors, total T cell responses may have been underestimated by the TCR breadth and depth analyses. Compared with placebo recipients, Ad26.COV2.S recipients showed higher spike-specific TCR breadth (P = 0.0014). Vaccine and placebo recipients had similar non-spike TCR breadth, a finding consistent with the vaccine containing only spike. After vaccination, spike-specific CD8+ and CD4+ T cell responses were reported to show substantial breadth.

This specimen consisted of peripheral blood, obtained after recovery from COVID-19. This TCR came from a human donor who had recovered from COVID-19. Here the chain combines TRBV5-1 and TRBJ2-1; 7 of the junction bases match TRBD1. The sequence in DNA is TGCGCCAGCAGCTCCGGACAGGCAGGGTTCAATGAGCAGTTCTTC. Its product reads: CASSSGQAGFNEQFF.